This T cell receptor (beta chain) emerged from a study of long-term antiretroviral therapy in people with HIV. Turning to the study itself: When the earliest samples were collected, ART was typically delayed until CD4 counts fell.

Germline CDR1 and CDR2: WSHSY and SAAADI. CDR3 size: 13 residues. Trimming shortened V by 6 bases and J by 6 bases, and 14 bases separated the two germline ends. Survey-level resolution applied to immunoSEQ assay v3.0. The table came from immunoSEQ multiplex PCR; TCRdb's copy has only in-frame clones and leaves some out. The table records approximately 18,000 clones, 80% of them present only once. At least two post-ART and at least one pre-ART PBMC sample were available for each donor. Cryopreserved PBMC, at about 0.85-11 million per sample, were present before DNA extraction. A single count supports this clone. Its specificity is unknown. Study-level points and caveats: Blood in the study was drawn between the mid-2000s and the late 2010s, possibly under older ART regimens, which may be less effective than current ones.

This TCR was sampled from a woman aged 40 to 50 with HIV. The chain uses TRBV10-2 and TRBJ1-1; D is unclear. The material was unsorted PBMCs, obtained 0.2 years after starting antiretroviral therapy. This chain's CDR3 is CASSPQIEAEAFF. As DNA, the CDR3 is TGCGCCAGCAGCCCACAGATAGAAGCTGAAGCTTTCTTT.